Many counts were recorded for the clone carrying this T cell receptor beta chain. The CDR3 loop spans 16 amino acids. Germline V lookup: CDR1 SGHVS, CDR2 FQNEAQ. The V end lost 5 bases, the J end lost 2 bases, and 17 bases lay between the germline ends. This entry belongs to a study of T cells in Graves' hyperthyroidism and ophthalmopathy. Source material for PBMCs was more than 7.5 ml fresh peripheral blood. RNA transcripts provided the source from which TCR beta CDR3 regions were amplified. TCR CDR3 regions were first amplified by RT-PCR with HTBI primers. TCRdb called the multiplex PCR reads again in MiXCR, with one record for every CDR3 protein. Among about 360,000 distinct CDR3 sequences listed, around 14% were seen once.

The sequencing sample was made of blood. This TCR came from a young woman with Graves' hyperthyroidism. V is TRBV7-8 and J is TRBJ2-3; perhaps D is TRBD1 or TRBD2 (5 bases each). CDR3 region: CASSPRVGVNTDTQYF. In DNA, the CDR3 is TGTGCCAGCAGCCCCCGGGTGGGGGTGAACACAGATACGCAGTATTTT.